These T cell receptor beta chains were read from a single sample in a study of CD8 T cells in ankylosing spondylitis. TCRdb processed the 5' RACE reads anew with MiXCR; each CDR3 protein has one entry. The sample records around 890,000 distinct CDR3 sequences, over 9.5% being singletons. The specimen sequenced was blood, either unsorted or a sorted T cell fraction (not recorded which). These receptors were collected from a male donor with ankylosing spondylitis. Both conserved end residues are part of each CDR3. D genes are given only for firm matches. Size is stated for part of the rows, as once, few or many counts, or as a class when the clone is expanded.

TRBJ2-2,-,TRBV5-1,few,CASSLRPRIVGELFF,TGCGCCAGCAGCCTAAGACCCCGAATTGTCGGGGAGCTGTTTTTT
TRBJ2-3,TRBD2,TRBV4-3,few,CASSQRLAGGDTQYF,TGCGCCAGCAGCCAAAGACTAGCGGGGGGGGATACGCAGTATTTT
TRBJ2-7,TRBD1,TRBV12-3/TRBV12-4,many,CASTPRDSSYEQYF,TGTGCCAGCACCCCTAGGGACAGCTCCTACGAGCAGTACTTC
TRBJ2-2,-,TRBV18,many,CASSPSGTDGELFF,TGTGCCAGCTCACCATCCGGGACCGACGGGGAGCTGTTTTTT
TRBJ2-1,TRBD1,TRBV6-1,-,CASSRTGDYNEQFF,TGTGCCAGCAGCCGGACAGGGGACTACAATGAGCAGTTCTTC
TRBJ2-1,-,TRBV9,few,CASSVGGRWSYNEQFF,TGTGCCAGCAGCGTAGGTGGTAGATGGTCCTACAATGAGCAGTTCTTC
TRBJ1-4,TRBD1,TRBV7-9,-,CASSYLTGAANEKLFF,TGTGCCAGCAGCTACCTCACAGGGGCAGCTAATGAAAAACTGTTTTTT
TRBJ2-7,-,TRBV6-2/TRBV6-3,-,CASIRERGAEQYF,TGTGCCAGCATTCGGGAAAGGGGGGCCGAGCAGTACTTC
TRBJ1-1,TRBD1,TRBV20-1,many,CSAAGQGATEAFF,TGCAGTGCTGCCGGACAGGGGGCTACTGAAGCTTTCTTT
TRBJ1-5,TRBD1,TRBV4-3,-,CASSQDPRGLDNQPQHF,TGCGCCAGCAGCCAAGACCCTAGGGGGCTCGACAATCAGCCCCAGCATTTT
TRBJ1-1,-,TRBV18,once,CASSHPRDGEAFF,TGTGCCAGCTCACATCCCCGGGACGGTGAAGCTTTCTTT
TRBJ1-1,-,TRBV11-2,many,CASSSQPGAPFF,TGTGCCAGCAGCTCACAGCCGGGAGCGCCTTTCTTT
TRBJ2-2,TRBD2,TRBV7-7,few,CASSTRTSGGNTGELFF,TGTGCTAGCAGCACCCGGACTAGCGGGGGTAACACCGGGGAGCTGTTTTTT
TRBJ2-7,-,TRBV12-3/TRBV12-4,many,CASSFRNEQYF,TGTGCCAGCAGTTTCAGAAACGAGCAGTACTTC
TRBJ2-7,-,TRBV28,-,CASTVKGREQYF,TGTGCCAGCACGGTGAAGGGGAGAGAGCAGTACTTC
TRBJ2-1,TRBD2,TRBV24-1,-,CATSDRTSGAIEQFF,TGTGCCACCAGTGATCGGACTAGCGGGGCCATTGAGCAGTTCTTC
TRBJ2-7,TRBD2,TRBV9,-,CASSPKGSGSLEQYF,TGTGCCAGCAGCCCCAAGGGTAGCGGGAGTCTCGAGCAGTACTTC
TRBJ1-5,-,TRBV9,-,CASSVGQWVGQPQHF,TGTGCCAGCAGCGTCGGACAATGGGTCGGGCAGCCCCAGCATTTT
TRBJ2-7,TRBD1,TRBV7-9,few,CASSGDRGHREQYF,TGTGCCAGCAGCGGGGACAGGGGTCACCGGGAGCAGTACTTC
TRBJ1-1,-,TRBV20-1,many,CSARSDGYTEAFF,TGCAGTGCTAGATCCGACGGATACACTGAAGCTTTCTTT
TRBJ2-1,-,TRBV7-6,-,CASSFFGEQFF,TGTGCCAGCAGCTTTTTCGGTGAGCAGTTCTTC
TRBJ2-3,TRBD2,TRBV5-6,many,CASSQVGGGRDPDTQYF,TGTGCCAGCAGCCAGGTGGGCGGGGGTAGAGACCCAGATACGCAGTATTTT
TRBJ1-2,TRBD1,TRBV29-1,few,CSVEDALGRGPDGYTF,TGCAGCGTTGAAGATGCCCTCGGGAGGGGGCCGGATGGCTACACCTTC
TRBJ2-1,TRBD2,TRBV20-1,-,CSARVALAGDSEQFF,TGCAGTGCTAGAGTAGCGCTAGCGGGAGACAGTGAGCAGTTCTTC
TRBJ1-1,TRBD1,TRBV4-3,many,CASSQDTGGRTEAFF,TGCGCCAGCAGCCAAGATACAGGGGGGAGAACTGAAGCTTTCTTT
TRBJ2-7,TRBD1,TRBV28,-,CASSELGQGRGEQYF,TGTGCCAGCAGTGAGCTCGGACAGGGAAGGGGCGAGCAGTACTTC
TRBJ2-7,-,TRBV6-6,few,CASSLPSIHEQYF,TGTGCCAGCAGCCTCCCCTCAATCCACGAGCAGTACTTC
TRBJ2-3,-,TRBV4-2,-,CASSHGRAATDTQYF,TGTGCCAGCAGCCATGGCCGGGCGGCCACAGATACGCAGTATTTT
TRBJ2-3,-,TRBV24-1,-,CATSDSGFGGADADTQYF,TGTGCCACCAGTGATTCGGGGTTTGGGGGAGCGGACGCAGATACGCAGTATTTT
TRBJ2-1,-,TRBV7-9,few,CASSLYAPYNEQFF,TGTGCCAGCAGCTTATACGCTCCGTACAATGAGCAGTTCTTC
TRBJ2-7,-,TRBV6-5,many,CASSYSPGVHEQYF,TGTGCCAGCAGTTACTCCCCAGGGGTACACGAGCAGTACTTC
TRBJ1-3,TRBD1,TRBV4-2,-,CASSPGTADPGTIYF,TGTGCCAGCAGTCCTGGGACAGCGGACCCGGGCACCATATATTTT
TRBJ1-2,-,TRBV11-2,-,CASSRPGRAIGGYTF,TGTGCCAGCAGCCGCCCGGGACGGGCTATTGGAGGCTACACCTTC
TRBJ2-1,-,TRBV4-3,-,CASSQETGRGLDEQFF,TGCGCCAGCAGCCAAGAAACAGGACGAGGGTTGGATGAGCAGTTCTTC
TRBJ1-2,TRBD1,TRBV28,-,CASRRTGLLYGYTF,TGTGCCAGCAGGCGGACAGGGCTACTATATGGCTACACCTTC
TRBJ2-7,TRBD1,TRBV5-1,many,CASSITGDEQYF,TGCGCCAGCAGCATTACAGGGGACGAGCAGTACTTC
TRBJ2-1,TRBD2,TRBV5-1,-,CASSLGTSGWYLGEQFF,TGCGCCAGCAGCTTGGGGACTAGCGGGTGGTATCTGGGTGAGCAGTTCTTC
TRBJ1-6,-,TRBV2,-,CASGARGTSPPLHF,TGTGCCAGCGGGGCGCGGGGGACATCTCCACCCCTCCACTTT
TRBJ2-5,-,TRBV2,-,CASRSREETQYF,TGTGCCAGCAGATCTAGGGAAGAGACCCAGTACTTC
TRBJ2-1,-,TRBV14,few,CASSQLRGYEQFF,TGTGCCAGCAGCCAACTTCGGGGGTACGAGCAGTTCTTC
TRBJ2-5,-,TRBV9,many,CASSVGWVQETQYF,TGTGCCAGCAGCGTAGGATGGGTCCAAGAGACCCAGTACTTC
TRBJ1-4,TRBD1,TRBV4-3,-,CASSQRDRVEEKLFF,TGCGCCAGCAGCCAAAGGGACAGGGTGGAAGAAAAACTGTTTTTT